Following are 27 T cell receptor beta chains from one sample sequenced in a study of control samples from healthy donors and cancer patients (TCRdb year 2020). The library was prepared using the immunoSEQ multiplex PCR assay. In TCRdb, the immuneACCESS table is reduced to in-frame sequences with V and J assigned. These tables do not hold every clone; where another copy was compared, an unresolved V gene accounts for under half, and the others remain unexplained. The sample contains 110,000 or so clones, roughly 89% of them found a single time. The biggest ten clones account for 17% of the sample. The specimen was blood. These receptors all come from a woman in her forties or fifties in good health.

V gene TRBV11-2 combines with J gene TRBJ2-1; 11 bases map to TRBD2. V was clipped by 5 bases and J by 2 bases; unmatched bases: 8. The CDR3 is made up of 17 amino acids. Germline CDR1 and CDR2: SGHAT and FQNNGV. The CDR3 sequence is CASSMEASGGTYNEQFF. CDR3 DNA sequence: TGTGCCAGCAGCATGGAGGCTAGCGGGGGGACCTACAATGAGCAGTTCTTC.

CDR3 sequence (DNA): TGTGCCAGCAGAGGGACAGGCGGGGCACCCCTCCACTTT. It specifies CASRGTGGAPLHF. The genes are TRBV28 and TRBJ1-6; 8 bases are shared with TRBD1. CDR1 is MDHEN, CDR2 SYDVKM, per germline. The CDR3 has 13 residues. V gave up 6 bases and J gave up 11 bases; unmatched junction bases: 6.

The CDR3 loop reads CASSIASSGGRADTQYF. CDR3 coding DNA: TGTGCCAGTAGTATCGCGTCTAGCGGGGGTCGGGCAGATACGCAGTATTTT. The rearrangement joins TRBV19 to TRBJ2-3, with 10 nucleotides matching TRBD2. This CDR3 region has 17 residues. Germline CDR1 LNHDA, CDR2 SQIVND (reference sequence). Losses at the gene ends were 3 bases for V and 4 bases for J; bases not matched to a gene: 10.

The gene calls are TRBV4-2 and TRBJ2-7; 7 nucleotides align to TRBD2. The CDR3 sequence is 16 residues long. Germline values: CDR1 LGHNA, CDR2 YNFKEQ. Trimming took 0 bases from V and 3 from J; bases not matched to a gene: 8. The CDR3 region has the DNA TGTGCCAGCAGCCAAGATGGGAGGACTAGTTTCTACGAGCAGTACTTC. Its protein product is CASSQDGRTSFYEQYF.

Concerning this clone: Different DNA sequences within this sample yield the same CDR3. This sequence joins TRBV6-6 and TRBJ2-5; D is perhaps TRBD2 (6 bases). Germline V gives CDR1 MNHNY, CDR2 SVGAGI (reference sequence). This CDR3 comprises 14 residues. The CDR3 nucleotides are TGTGCTTCCCGGGAGACAGCAAGGCAAGAGACCCAGTACTTC. This translates into CASRETARQETQYF.

V and J are TRBV2 and TRBJ1-5, with TRBD1 matching 7 bases. The CDR3 loop spans 16 amino acids. V shed 0 bases, J shed 3 bases, and the junction held 5 bases outside the gene matches. CDR1 and CDR2 (germline): SNHLY, FYNNEI. The CDR3 sequence: CASSEAGGDVNQPQHF. DNA for the CDR3: TGTGCCAGCAGTGAAGCAGGGGGCGACGTCAATCAGCCCCAGCATTTT.

This sequence joins TRBV5-1 and TRBJ1-1; D call uncertain. Germline loops: CDR1 SGHRS, CDR2 YFSETQ. This CDR3 is built from 13 residues. V lost 4 bases, J lost 1 base, and 8 bases lay in between. CDR3 residues: CASSGPGNTEAFF. CDR3 nucleotide sequence: TGCGCCAGCAGCGGACCCGGGAACACTGAAGCTTTCTTT.

The chain carries TRBV9 and TRBJ2-7; TRBD2 matches at 14 bases. Germline V gives CDR1 SGDLS, CDR2 YYNGEE. This CDR3 has 17 residues. V gave up 0 bases and J gave up 6 bases; unmatched junction bases: 8. The CDR3 spells CASSVDGLAGGAGEQYF. The CDR3 nucleotides read TGTGCCAGCAGCGTAGACGGACTAGCGGGGGGTGCCGGCGAGCAGTACTTC.

This chain connects TRBV11-3 to TRBJ2-1; D possibly corresponds to TRBD2 (6 bases). V lost 1 base and J 2 bases, leaving 9 bases between the germline ends. Germline CDR1 and CDR2: SGHNT and YENEEA. The CDR3 is 15 residues long. The CDR3 DNA follows: TGTGCCAGCAGCTTAGCTGCGGGGCCCTACAATGAGCAGTTCTTC. Amino acids: CASSLAAGPYNEQFF.

The chain joins TRBV10-1 to TRBJ1-1; possibly TRBD1 for D (5 bases). The CDR3 has 13 residues. Trimming pared 4 bases from V and 5 bases from J, leaving 11 bases between. Looked up from germline, CDR1 is WNHNN and CDR2 is SYGVQD (reference sequence). CDR3 sequence reads: CASSAKGRTEAFF. CDR3 sequence (DNA): TGCGCCAGCAGTGCTAAGGGGCGGACTGAAGCTTTCTTT.

This rearrangement joins TRBV6-2 or TRBV6-3 to TRBJ2-1; D is undetermined. The V gene's germline CDR1 is MNHEY and CDR2 SVGEGT. The CDR3 length is 11 residues. Trimming removed 2 bases at V and 13 bases at J, with 9 bases between. The CDR3 bases are TGTGCCAGCAGTTACGAGTCGGGCCAGTTCTTC. As protein: CASSYESGQFF.

V gene TRBV19 combines with J gene TRBJ2-2, with D perhaps TRBD1 (6 bases). The CDR3 spans 15 residues. Per the germline V gene, CDR1 is LNHDA and CDR2 is SQIVND (reference sequence). With 7 bases removed from V and 1 base from J, the gap between germline ends came to 13 bases. The CDR3 DNA sequence: TGTGCCAGTATTCGGTCAGGGGTGAACACCGGGGAGCTGTTTTTT. This gives the protein CASIRSGVNTGELFF.

The chain recombines TRBV7-2 with TRBJ2-3; no reliable D call. V was pared by 4 bases and J by 3 bases, with 2 bases between. The CDR3 length is 11 residues. Germline CDR1 reads SGHTA; CDR2 reads FQGNSA. In DNA form, the CDR3 reads TGTGCCAGCAGCTATACAGATACGCAGTATTTT. This encodes CASSYTDTQYF.

V gene TRBV7-9 combines with J gene TRBJ1-4; weak D call: TRBD1 (6 bases). This CDR3 is built from 12 residues. Trimming took off 4 bases at V and 7 bases at J, with 7 bases between the two ends. Germline V gene lookup returns CDR1 SEHNR and CDR2 FQNEAQ (reference sequence). The CDR3 DNA follows: TGTGCCAGCAGCTGGGACACTGAAAAACTGTTTTTT. It is translated as CASSWDTEKLFF.

The rearrangement joins TRBV3-1 (or the pseudogene TRBV3-2) to TRBJ2-5, with 7 bases lining up with TRBD1. The CDR3 extends over 15 amino acids. Germline CDR1 LGHDT, CDR2 YNNKEL (reference sequence). Losses at the gene ends were 7 bases for V and 4 bases for J; bases not matched to a gene: 12. CDR3 bases: TGTGCCAGCACCTCCGGGACAGAATCGTCAGAGACCCAGTACTTC. Translating gives CASTSGTESSETQYF.

The chain has TRBV4-1 and TRBJ1-5; no definite D call. Germline CDR1 MGHRA, CDR2 YSYEKL. With 0 bases removed from V and 0 bases from J, the gap between germline ends came to 9 bases. The CDR3 extends over 16 amino acids. The CDR3 DNA is TGCGCCAGCAGCCAAGATAGCCAGTATAGCAATCAGCCCCAGCATTTT. Its protein product is CASSQDSQYSNQPQHF.

The CDR3 region is CAWSSTDTQYF. CDR3 sequence (DNA): TGTGCCTGGAGTAGCACAGATACGCAGTATTTT. The chain joins TRBV30 to TRBJ2-3; D is unclear. Between the trimmed V and J ends, which lost 2 bases and 0 bases, there was a span of 0 bases. From germline, CDR1 is GTSNPN and CDR2 SVGIG (reference sequence). The CDR3 has 11 residues.

The gene calls are TRBV5-4 and TRBJ2-1; D unclear. Deletions cut 7 bases from V and 6 bases from J, with 11 bases between. Germline values: CDR1 SGHNT, CDR2 YYREEE (reference sequence). This CDR3 is 12 amino acids long. The CDR3 spells CASYSKSNEQFF. CDR3 DNA: TGTGCCAGCTATTCAAAGTCCAATGAGCAGTTCTTC.

The V gene is TRBV6-5, the J gene TRBJ1-2, with 9 bases identical to TRBD1. Germline loops: CDR1 MNHEY, CDR2 SVGAGI. CDR3 length: 15 residues. Losses at the gene ends were 4 bases for V and 5 bases for J; bases not matched to a gene: 8. The CDR3 spells CASSLSGTGTYGYTF. The DNA for the CDR3 is TGTGCCAGCAGTTTATCCGGGACAGGGACATATGGCTACACCTTC.

The chain uses TRBV24-1 and TRBJ2-3; TRBD1 agrees at 7 bases. CDR1 and CDR2 (germline): KGHDR, SFDVKD. This CDR3 has 17 amino acids. Germline trimming cut 3 bases from V and 1 base from J; bases unmatched to any gene: 9. CDR3 protein: CATSDPQGTAGTDTQYF. CDR3 sequence (DNA): TGTGCCACCAGTGATCCCCAGGGGACAGCGGGCACAGATACGCAGTATTTT.

Only a few counts were recorded for this clone. The chain uses TRBV7-8 and TRBJ1-2, with D tentatively TRBD1 (6 bases). Trimming pared 2 bases from V and 0 bases from J, leaving 10 bases between. CDR3 size: 15 residues. CDR1 and CDR2 from the germline V gene are SGHVS and FQNEAQ. The CDR3 protein is CASSLRDNANYGYTF. In nucleotides, the CDR3 is TGTGCCAGCAGCTTACGGGACAATGCTAACTATGGCTACACCTTC.

Note on this clone: A read error may produce the germline difference seen at one junction end. The chain couples TRBV7-3 to TRBJ2-1, with 8 bases identical to TRBD2. Looked up from germline, CDR1 is SGHTA and CDR2 is FQGTGA. The CDR3 runs to 15 residues. CDR3 sequence: CASSLYGGAYYEQFF. DNA of the CDR3: TGTGCCAGCAGCTTATACGGGGGGGCCTACTATGAGCAGTTCTTC.

This chain uses TRBV7-9 with TRBJ2-2; maybe TRBD2 (6 bases). The V end lost 5 bases, the J end lost 7 bases, and 14 bases lay between the germline ends. The CDR3 is 14 residues long. Germline loops: CDR1 SEHNR, CDR2 FQNEAQ (reference sequence). The CDR3 coding sequence is TGTGCCAGCAGCCCCACTAGAGCGGGCGGGGAGCTGTTTTTT. It specifies CASSPTRAGGELFF.

For the CDR3, the DNA is TGCGCCAGCCAACCGACTAGCGGGGGTGCAGATACGCAGTATTTT. Amino acids: CASQPTSGGADTQYF. The chain has TRBV10-1 and TRBJ2-3, with 12 bases identical to TRBD2. Per germline, CDR1 WNHNN and CDR2 SYGVQD (reference sequence). This CDR3 spans 15 amino acids. Losses at the gene ends were 8 bases for V and 4 bases for J; bases not matched to a gene: 7.

In DNA, the CDR3 is TGCAGTGCTAGTAGAGGGGCGAGCAATCAGCCCCAGCATTTT. It is translated as CSASRGASNQPQHF. The rearrangement links TRBV20-1 to TRBJ1-5; tentatively, D is TRBD1 (5 bases). The CDR3 runs 14 residues. CDR1 DFQATT and CDR2 SNEGSKA come from the germline V gene (reference sequence). V lost 3 bases and J lost 1, with 10 bases in between.

V usage is TRBV9 and J usage is TRBJ2-1; TRBD1 agrees at 7 bases. With 3 bases clipped from V and 4 bases from J, the junction kept 4 bases outside the gene matches. CDR3 size: 14 residues. Germline V gene data show CDR1 as SGDLS and CDR2 as YYNGEE. The CDR3 DNA sequence: TGTGCCAGCAGCGCGGGACAGTCTTACAATGAGCAGTTCTTC. Translating it yields CASSAGQSYNEQFF.

This chain connects TRBV28 to TRBJ2-5; the match to TRBD2 covers 7 bases. The CDR3 extends over 15 amino acids. Germline-derived CDR1 and CDR2 are MDHEN and SYDVKM. The J segment lost 3 bases and the V segment lost 5 bases, leaving 9 bases of the junction unmatched. CDR3 DNA sequence: TGTGCCAGCAGTCCCCACGGGGGAGGGGAAGAGACCCAGTACTTC. Translated, it gives CASSPHGGGEETQYF.